Below, 22 T cell receptor beta chains from the same sample are listed, as sequenced in a study of T cells in Graves' hyperthyroidism and ophthalmopathy (dated by TCRdb to the late 2010s). Receptors were amplified or captured by multiplex PCR. The sequencer listed for this sample is Illumina HiSeq 2000. The TCR beta CDR3 regions were amplified from the RNA transcripts. The first round of RT-PCR for the TCR CDR3 was performed with the HTBI primer set and the Qiagen OneStep RT-PCR kit. TCRdb reanalyzed the raw reads on its own, using fastp at Q25 for trimming and MiXCR for clone calling, and kept in-frame beta chains. Entries that share a CDR3 protein sequence are merged under the most common genes and DNA. The sample table shows hundreds of thousands of distinct CDR3 sequences, and approximately 15% are seen once. The ten most abundant clones make up approximately 20% of the sample. Sequenced sample: blood. The receptors derive from a woman aged 18 to 35 with Graves' hyperthyroidism.

CDR3 loop: CSVGLGQSHEQYF. In DNA, the CDR3 is TGCAGCGTTGGGTTGGGACAATCCCACGAGCAGTACTTC. The J gene is TRBJ2-7, the V gene TRBV29-1, with TRBD1 as a possible D gene (6 bases). Trimming left V 4 bases short and J 5 bases short, with 15 bases between. The germline V gene encodes CDR1 SQVTM and CDR2 ANQGSEA. The CDR3 loop spans 13 amino acids.

In this sample, this clonotype turned up a few times. The rearrangement links TRBV12-3 or TRBV12-4 to TRBJ2-1, with D possibly matching TRBD2 (6 bases). The CDR3 contains 12 residues. V was trimmed by 6 bases and J by 7 bases, leaving 10 bases between them. CDR3 protein: CASRRDQNEQFF. CDR3 nucleotide sequence: TGTGCCAGCAGGCGGGACCAAAATGAGCAGTTCTTC.

This clonotype was picked up many times. The rearrangement links TRBV3-1 to TRBJ1-3, with D hard to call. Looked up from germline, CDR1 is LGHDT and CDR2 is YNNKEL (reference sequence). V was shortened by 0 bases and J by 2 bases, with 8 bases between the two germline ends. The CDR3 totals 15 residues. Here the CDR3 DNA reads TGTGCCAGCAGCCAAGATGCCGGGGCTGGAAACACCATATATTTT. Protein: CASSQDAGAGNTIYF.

This chain links TRBV12-3 or TRBV12-4 with TRBJ1-5, with D unresolved. Deletions cut 2 bases from V and 3 bases from J, with 8 bases between. This CDR3 comprises 14 residues. The CDR3: CASSLSGINQPQHF. DNA for the CDR3: TGTGCCAGCAGTTTATCTGGGATCAATCAGCCCCAGCATTTT.

This clonotype was seen more than once but under ten times. The chain links TRBV5-1 to TRBJ2-6; D is ambiguous. V was shortened by 4 bases and J by 0 bases, with 11 bases between the two germline ends. The CDR3 contains 16 residues. CDR1 is SGHRS and CDR2 is YFSETQ in the germline V gene. The CDR3 sequence is CASSLTESSGANVLTF. The CDR3 DNA reads as TGCGCCAGCAGCCTGACGGAGAGCTCTGGGGCCAACGTCCTGACTTTC.

To note about this clonotype: Its ends do not fully match the called genes, so a read error is possible. This sequence joins TRBV28 and TRBJ2-1, with a tentative D call TRBD2 (6 bases). There are 15 residues in the CDR3. CDR1 is MDHEN and CDR2 is SYDVKM in the germline V gene. The CDR3 here is CTSSLRPRGYNEQFF. CDR3 in DNA: TGTACCAGCAGTTTACGGCCCCGGGGGTACAATGAGCAGTTCTTC.

V is TRBV12-3 or TRBV12-4 and J is TRBJ1-5, with a weak D call TRBD1 (5 bases). Trimming took off 4 bases at V and 7 bases at J, with 11 bases between the two ends. The CDR3 is 13 amino acids. Written as DNA, the CDR3 is TGTGCCAGCAGTTGGGGAGGGGTACAGCCCCAGCATTTT. Amino acids: CASSWGGVQPQHF.

This clonotype came up many times. The CDR3 spells CSVERDRPNPQYF. Written as DNA, the CDR3 is TGCAGCGTTGAACGGGACAGGCCAAACCCCCAGTACTTC. The chain links TRBV29-1 to TRBJ2-5; 8 bases line up with TRBD1. The CDR3 is 13 amino acids. Germline loops: CDR1 SQVTM, CDR2 ANQGSEA. The ends lost 2 bases at V and 9 bases at J; junction bases unmatched: 8.

This chain joins TRBV28 and TRBJ1-1; D remains unclear. This CDR3 has 12 amino acids. Trimming cost V 4 bases and J 11 bases, with 14 bases left between them. Germline lookup yields CDR1 MDHEN and CDR2 SYDVKM. CDR3 coding DNA: TGTGCCAGCAGTTCATGGAGGATGGTTGCTTTCTTT. Amino acid sequence: CASSSWRMVAFF. The whole variable domain, remainder taken from reference TRBV28 and TRBJ1-1, is DVKVTQSSRYLVKRTGEKVFLECVQDMDHENMFWYRQDPGLGLRLIYFSYDVKMKEKGDIPEGYSVSREKKERFSLILESASTNQTSMYLCASSSWRMVAFFGQGTRLTVV.

A word on this clonotype: A read error may explain this, as a much larger clone is one base away. The chain employs TRBV7-6 and TRBJ2-3; D unclear. Gene TRBJ1-5 matches the end of the DNA better, so the J call may be wrong. CDR1 is SGHVS and CDR2 is FNYEAQ in the germline V gene. The length of the CDR3 is 14 residues. The CDR3 nucleotides read TGTGCCAGCAGCTTACGGGTGGGCACAGATACGCAGCATTTT. Translated: CASSLRVGTDTQHF.

This clonotype has a handful of counts. This sequence joins TRBV28 and TRBJ1-3, with D uncertain. The CDR3 sequence is 16 residues long. V shed 3 bases and J shed 1 base, with 13 bases lying between them. Germline assignment: CDR1 MDHEN and CDR2 SYDVKM. In nucleotides, the CDR3 is TGTGCCAGCAGTTTTTCATCCCCTACTTCTGGAAACACCATATATTTT. Translated: CASSFSSPTSGNTIYF. Filled out from reference TRBV28 and TRBJ1-3, the complete variable domain reads DVKVTQSSRYLVKRTGEKVFLECVQDMDHENMFWYRQDPGLGLRLIYFSYDVKMKEKGDIPEGYSVSREKKERFSLILESASTNQTSMYLCASSFSSPTSGNTIYFGEGSWLTVV.

This clonotype was recorded many times. The CDR3 reads CASSEQFF. CDR3 coding DNA: TGTGCCAGTAGTGAGCAGTTCTTC. The chain links TRBV7-9 to TRBJ2-1; D not certain. Germline V CDR1 and CDR2: SEHNR, FQNEAQ (reference sequence). The V end lost 9 bases, the J end lost 9 bases, and 3 bases lay between the germline ends. The CDR3 length is 8 residues.

This clonotype was observed at least ten times. J is TRBJ2-3 and V is TRBV27, with TRBD2 matching over 7 bases. Germline assignment: CDR1 MNHEY and CDR2 SMNVEV (reference sequence). V shed 5 bases and J 6 bases; nucleotides not matched to a gene: 8. This CDR3 is 14 amino acids long. The CDR3: CASSPGTTTDTQYF. DNA for the CDR3: TGTGCCAGCAGTCCCGGGACTACCACGGATACGCAGTATTTT.

This clonotype appeared many times. The chain carries TRBV20-1 and TRBJ2-7; TRBD1 might be the D (6 bases). Germline CDR1 reads DFQATT; CDR2 reads SNEGSKA (reference sequence). V was clipped by 3 bases and J by 4 bases, with 10 bases between them. The CDR3 sequence is 12 residues long. This CDR3 is CSASGQGYEQYF. CDR3 bases: TGCAGTGCTAGTGGCCAGGGGTACGAGCAGTACTTC.

This clonotype occurred a few times. The chain recombines TRBV7-9 with TRBJ2-3, with D tentatively TRBD2 (6 bases). CDR1 is SEHNR, CDR2 FQNEAQ, per germline (reference sequence). V was shortened by 4 bases and J by 0 bases, with 11 bases between the two germline ends. This CDR3 contains 15 residues. DNA for the CDR3: TGTGCCAGCAGCTCGGGACTGACTAGCACAGATACGCAGTATTTT. Protein sequence: CASSSGLTSTDTQYF. Looking up the rest from reference TRBV7-9 and TRBJ2-3 gives the full variable domain: DTGVSQNPRHKITKRGQNVTFRCDPISEHNRLYWYRQTLGQGPEFLTYFQNEAQLEKSRLLSDRFSAERPKGSFSTLEIQRTEQGDSAMYLCASSSGLTSTDTQYFGPGTRLTVL.

This clonotype has ten or more counts. The V call is TRBV5-1, the J call TRBJ2-7; D call uncertain. CDR3 length: 13 residues. With 4 bases removed from V and 3 bases from J, the gap between germline ends came to 11 bases. Germline loops: CDR1 SGHRS, CDR2 YFSETQ. CDR3: CASSLGSFYEQYF. CDR3 sequence (DNA): TGCGCCAGCAGCCTTGGATCGTTCTACGAGCAGTACTTC.

The V and J genes are TRBV6-9 and TRBJ2-1, with D uncertain. With 6 bases removed from V and 9 bases from J, the gap between germline ends came to 12 bases. The germline gives CDR1 MNHGY, CDR2 SVAAGI. The CDR3 contains 12 residues. Here the CDR3 reads CASRIRLGEQFF. In DNA, the CDR3 is TGTGCCAGCAGAATTCGATTGGGTGAGCAGTTCTTC.

There are many counts of this clonotype. This chain links TRBV29-1 with TRBJ1-1; 7 bases are a match to TRBD1. Germline V lookup: CDR1 SQVTM, CDR2 ANQGSEA. Trimming at V came to 4 bases and at J to 3 bases, leaving 17 bases not matched to a gene. The CDR3 runs to 17 residues. The CDR3 here is CSVVGDRETRSDTEAFF. The CDR3 bases are TGCAGCGTTGTTGGTGACAGGGAAACGAGGTCTGACACTGAAGCTTTCTTT. Variable domain in full (rest from reference TRBV29-1 and TRBJ1-1): SAVISQKPSRDICQRGTSLTIQCQVDSQVTMMFWYRQQPGQSLTLIATANQGSEATYESGFVIDKFPISRPNLTFSTLTVSNMSPEDSSIYLCSVVGDRETRSDTEAFFGQGTRLTVV.

This sequence joins TRBV11-2 and TRBJ2-3, with TRBD2 as a possible D gene (6 bases). From germline, CDR1 is SGHAT and CDR2 FQNNGV. The V and J ends lost 6 bases and 2 bases respectively, with 15 bases between them. CDR3 length: 15 amino acids. CDR3 nucleotides: TGTGCCAGCAGATCCGGGCTAGCGACCACAGATACGCAGTATTTT. Translation gives CASRSGLATTDTQYF.

In this sample, this clonotype turned up a few times. V gene TRBV6-1 combines with J gene TRBJ2-6; D not resolved. Germline V gene data show CDR1 as MNHNS and CDR2 as SASEGT. Trimming took off 7 bases at V and 2 bases at J, with 12 bases between the two ends. This CDR3 comprises 15 residues. CDR3 protein: CASISGQTGANVLTF. In DNA form, the CDR3 reads TGTGCCAGCATTTCCGGGCAGACTGGGGCCAACGTCCTGACTTTC.

J is TRBJ1-2 and V is TRBV3-1, with 9 nucleotides matching TRBD1. V was pared by 4 bases and J by 8 bases, with 8 bases of the junction left unmatched. Germline loops: CDR1 LGHDT, CDR2 YNNKEL (reference sequence). The CDR3 is made up of 14 amino acids. The CDR3 reads CASSPGQGNIGYTF. In DNA, the CDR3 is TGTGCCAGCAGCCCCGGACAGGGGAATATCGGCTACACCTTC. Full variable domain (rest looked up from reference TRBV3-1 and TRBJ1-2): DTAVSQTPKYLVTQMGNDKSIKCEQNLGHDTMYWYKQDSKKFLKIMFSYNNKELIINETVPNRFSPKSPDKAHLNLHINSLELGDSAVYFCASSPGQGNIGYTFGSGTRLTVV.

This clonotype was seen repeatedly, ten times or more. The chain links TRBV20-1 to TRBJ2-7, with 8 nucleotides matching TRBD2. Per germline, CDR1 DFQATT and CDR2 SNEGSKA (reference sequence). V lost 6 bases, J lost 6 bases, and 13 bases stayed unmatched. CDR3 length: 14 amino acids. The CDR3 loop reads CSAGRTGREVEQYF. The CDR3 DNA follows: TGCAGTGCCGGAAGAACGGGGCGGGAGGTCGAGCAGTACTTC.